A single T cell receptor beta chain is shown here with its context. Its target is not known. 13 Jbeta primers and 60 Vbeta primers were used for the PCR. Assay: immunoSEQ multiplex PCR; the TCRdb copy retains only in-frame clones and omits some. The repertoire shows about 91,000 clones; the top ten hold 3% to 3.5%. The source of the sample is a study of cytomegalovirus exposure and HLA in healthy donors. Overall study results and limits: Some segments of the V type, notably TRBV6-2 and TRBV6-3, were excluded as indistinguishable.

The CDR3 has 18 residues. V gave up 2 bases and J gave up 3 bases; unmatched junction bases: 5. Germline V gene sequence: CDR1 SGHVS, CDR2 FNYEAQ. The chain has TRBV7-6 and TRBJ2-2; TRBD2 aligns across 14 bases. The TCR comes from a woman between 25 and 40 years old in good health and CMV-seronegative. The sequencing input was PBMCs. As DNA, the CDR3 is TGTGCCAGCAGCTTATTAGGACTAGCGGGAGGATACACCGGGGAGCTGTTTTTT. It codes for CASSLLGLAGGYTGELFF.